This is a list of T cell receptor beta chains from one sample in a study of molecular identifiers for immune sequencing clone quantification. TCRdb analysed the PCR reads with MiXCR anew, one entry per CDR3 protein. Of some 590,000 distinct CDR3 sequences in the sample, 25% were seen once. Specimen: naive CD8+ T cells from blood, with Jurkat cell RNA spiked in. Receptors originate from a human donor in good health. Some libraries in this study had Jurkat cell RNA spiked in. Both conserved end residues are part of each CDR3. A D gene is named only where the DNA matches it firmly. Size values are once, few and many counts, or a class for expanded clones, and some rows have none.

clone_size	d_call	v_call	cdr3_length	j_call	cdr3_nt	cdr3_aa
many	-	TRBV3-1	16	TRBJ2-5	TGTGCCAGCAGCCGACGGGCCCAACAGGGATTAGAGACCCAGTACTTC	CASSRRAQQGLETQYF
-	TRBD1	TRBV6-2/TRBV6-3	13	TRBJ1-2	TGTGCCAGCAGGGACGGGACAGGGCTTGGCTACACCTTC	CASRDGTGLGYTF
few	TRBD1	TRBV14	15	TRBJ2-7	TGTGCCAGCAGCCAACTTACGACAGGGACCTACGAGCAGTACTTC	CASSQLTTGTYEQYF
-	TRBD2	TRBV30	14	TRBJ2-5	TGTGCCTGGAACTCGGGGGGGGGTAGAGAGACCCAGTACTTC	CAWNSGGGRETQYF
-	TRBD2	TRBV4-1	15	TRBJ2-1	TGCGCCAGCGCAACCGGGACTAGCTGGTTGGGTGAGCAGTTCTTC	CASATGTSWLGEQFF
few	-	TRBV5-4	14	TRBJ1-1	TGTGCCAGCAGCTTGTTTCAAACGAACACTGAAGCTTTCTTT	CASSLFQTNTEAFF
-	-	TRBV28	15	TRBJ2-2	TGTGCCAGCATCTCCTGGGGGGCGGGTACCGGGGAGCTGTTTTTT	CASISWGAGTGELFF
few	TRBD2	TRBV19	13	TRBJ2-7	TGTGCCAGTAGTGCTAGCGGGGCCTACGAGCAGTACTTC	CASSASGAYEQYF
-	TRBD1	TRBV2	15	TRBJ2-1	TGTGCCAGCAACCAAGGGCTGGACAGGGTTGATGAGCAGTTCTTC	CASNQGLDRVDEQFF
-	-	TRBV24-1	15	TRBJ2-5	TGTGCCACCAGTGATTTTTCAAGGGGTGTAGAGACCCAGTACTTC	CATSDFSRGVETQYF
once	TRBD1	TRBV12-3/TRBV12-4	14	TRBJ2-7	TGTGCGAGCAGTTTATGGGACAGTGGTTACGAGCAGTACTTC	CASSLWDSGYEQYF
many	-	TRBV28	15	TRBJ2-6	TGTGCCAGCAGTTTGTTGTTCTCTGGGGCCAACGTCCTGACTTTC	CASSLLFSGANVLTF
-	-	TRBV12-3/TRBV12-4	15	TRBJ1-1	TGTGCCAGCAGTTCCTCGGGCCCGGAAGCCACTGAAGCTTTCTTT	CASSSSGPEATEAFF
few	-	TRBV27	14	TRBJ2-5	TGTGCCAGCAGTTTATTTGGGGGAGAAGAGACCCAGTACTTC	CASSLFGGEETQYF
-	-	TRBV28	16	TRBJ2-7	TGTGCCAGCAGTCTCCGCTGGGGCGGGATAACTGGCGAGCAGTACTTC	CASSLRWGGITGEQYF
-	-	TRBV7-9	12	TRBJ1-4	TGTGCCAGCAGCCAAAACGACGGAAAACTGTTTTTT	CASSQNDGKLFF
-	TRBD2	TRBV5-1	14	TRBJ2-7	TGCGGCAGCAGCTTGGAGGGAGGGCTCTACGAGCAGTACTTC	CGSSLEGGLYEQYF
-	TRBD1	TRBV11-2	13	TRBJ2-7	TGTGCCAGCAGCTTAACAGGGGCCCACGAGCAGTACTTC	CASSLTGAHEQYF
-	-	TRBV2	13	TRBJ2-7	TGTGCCAGCAGCGGGGGTCCAGCCTACGAGCAGTACTTC	CASSGGPAYEQYF
few	TRBD1	TRBV5-4	17	TRBJ1-2	TGTGCCAGCAGCATGACAGGGCTGGGGCCTACTAACTATGGCTACACCTTC	CASSMTGLGPTNYGYTF
-	-	TRBV19	13	TRBJ2-1	TGTGCCAGCCAGACCAGCTCCTACAATGGGCAGTTCTTC	CASQTSSYNGQFF
-	-	TRBV3-1	13	TRBJ2-1	TGTGCCAGCAGCCTCACTAGCCCCGGTGAGCAGTTCTTC	CASSLTSPGEQFF